This T cell receptor beta chain originates from a study of CD8 T cells in Susac syndrome. RNA in amounts of about 0.45 to 1 ug was reverse transcribed with random hexamers. In TCRdb, the immunoSEQ multiplex PCR reads were re-called with MiXCR into one record per CDR3 protein. The profile shows about 200,000 distinct CDR3 sequences, around 96% of them singletons. Looked up from germline, CDR1 is KGHSH and CDR2 is LQKENI. Trimming stripped 2 bases from V and 5 bases from J, with 13 bases between. The CDR3 contains 14 residues. The V and J genes are TRBV18 and TRBJ2-7; tentatively, D is TRBD1 (6 bases). This receptor was taken from a human donor with multiple sclerosis. The source material was CD4+ T cells from PBMCs. CDR3 coding DNA: TGTGCCAGCTCACCAGAACAGGGAGTCCACGAGCAGTACTTC. Its translation is CASSPEQGVHEQYF.